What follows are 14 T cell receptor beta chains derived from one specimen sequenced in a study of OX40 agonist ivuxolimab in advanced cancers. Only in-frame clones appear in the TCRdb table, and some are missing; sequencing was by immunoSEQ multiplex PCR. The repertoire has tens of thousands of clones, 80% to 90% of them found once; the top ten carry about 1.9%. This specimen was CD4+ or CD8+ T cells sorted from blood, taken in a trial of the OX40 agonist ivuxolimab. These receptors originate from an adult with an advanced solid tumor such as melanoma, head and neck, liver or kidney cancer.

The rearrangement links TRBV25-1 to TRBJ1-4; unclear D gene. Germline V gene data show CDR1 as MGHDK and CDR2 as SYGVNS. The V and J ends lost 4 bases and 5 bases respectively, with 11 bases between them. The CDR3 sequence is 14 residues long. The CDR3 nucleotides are TGTGCCAGCAGTGCCTGGGGAAAGAATGAAAAACTGTTTTTT. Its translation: CASSAWGKNEKLFF.

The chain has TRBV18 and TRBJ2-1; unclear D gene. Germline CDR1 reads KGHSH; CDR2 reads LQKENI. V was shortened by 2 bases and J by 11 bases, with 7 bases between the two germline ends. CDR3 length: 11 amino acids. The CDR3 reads CASSPGNKQFF. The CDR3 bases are TGTGCCAGCTCACCAGGAAATAAGCAGTTCTTC.

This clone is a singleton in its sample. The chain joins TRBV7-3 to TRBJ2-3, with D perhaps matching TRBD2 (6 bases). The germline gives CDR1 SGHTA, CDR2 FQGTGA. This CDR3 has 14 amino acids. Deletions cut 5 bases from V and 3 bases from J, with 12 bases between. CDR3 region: CASSVGTSTDTQYF. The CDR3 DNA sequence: TGTGCCAGCAGCGTCGGGACTTCAACAGATACGCAGTATTTT.

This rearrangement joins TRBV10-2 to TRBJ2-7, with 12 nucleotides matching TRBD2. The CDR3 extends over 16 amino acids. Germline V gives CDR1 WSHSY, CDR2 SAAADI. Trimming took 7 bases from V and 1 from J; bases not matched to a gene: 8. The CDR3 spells CASTRTSGDKSYEQYF. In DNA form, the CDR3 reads TGCGCCAGCACAAGGACTAGCGGGGATAAGTCCTACGAGCAGTACTTC.

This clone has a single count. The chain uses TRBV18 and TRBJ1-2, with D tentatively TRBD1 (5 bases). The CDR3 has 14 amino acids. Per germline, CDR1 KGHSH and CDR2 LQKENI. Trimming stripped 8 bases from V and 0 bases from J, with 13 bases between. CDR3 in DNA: TGTGCCAGCACCACCAGGGTTTCTAACTATGGCTACACCTTC. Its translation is CASTTRVSNYGYTF.

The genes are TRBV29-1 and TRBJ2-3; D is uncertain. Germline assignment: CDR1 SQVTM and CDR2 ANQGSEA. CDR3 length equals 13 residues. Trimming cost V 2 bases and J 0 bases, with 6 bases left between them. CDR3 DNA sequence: TGCAGCGTTGAAACAGCTAGCACAGATACGCAGTATTTT. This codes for CSVETASTDTQYF.

CDR3 in amino acids: CASSLRSPSYGYTF. DNA of the CDR3: TGTGCCAGCAGCTTACGGTCCCCCTCCTATGGCTACACCTTC. V and J are TRBV7-2 and TRBJ1-2; D call uncertain. CDR1 is SGHTA and CDR2 is FQGNSA in the germline V gene. Trimming took 2 bases from V and 4 from J, leaving 11 bases between them. The CDR3 is made up of 14 amino acids.

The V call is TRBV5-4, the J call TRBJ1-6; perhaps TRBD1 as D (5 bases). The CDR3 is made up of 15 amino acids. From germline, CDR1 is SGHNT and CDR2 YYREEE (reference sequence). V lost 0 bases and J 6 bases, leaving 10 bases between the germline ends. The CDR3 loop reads CASSLVGGGNSPLHF. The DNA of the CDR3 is TGTGCCAGCAGCTTGGTTGGGGGAGGTAATTCACCCCTCCACTTT.

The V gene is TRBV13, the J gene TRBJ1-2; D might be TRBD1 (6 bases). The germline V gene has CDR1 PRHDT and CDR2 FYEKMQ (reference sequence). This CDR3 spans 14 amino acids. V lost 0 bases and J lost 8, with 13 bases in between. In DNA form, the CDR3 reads TGTGCCAGCAGCTTAGGTCGAGGGGGAGGCGGCTACACCTTC. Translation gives CASSLGRGGGGYTF. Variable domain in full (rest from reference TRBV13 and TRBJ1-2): AAGVIQSPRHLIKEKRETATLKCYPIPRHDTVYWYQQGPGQDPQFLISFYEKMQSDKGSIPDRFSAQQFSDYHSELNMSSLELGDSALYFCASSLGRGGGGYTFGSGTRLTVV.

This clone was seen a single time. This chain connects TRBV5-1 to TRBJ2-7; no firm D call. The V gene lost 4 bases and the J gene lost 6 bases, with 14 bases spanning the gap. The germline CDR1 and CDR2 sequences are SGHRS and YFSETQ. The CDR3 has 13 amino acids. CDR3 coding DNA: TGCGCCAGCAGCCTGGAGATGGGTGGCGAGCAGTACTTC. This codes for CASSLEMGGEQYF.

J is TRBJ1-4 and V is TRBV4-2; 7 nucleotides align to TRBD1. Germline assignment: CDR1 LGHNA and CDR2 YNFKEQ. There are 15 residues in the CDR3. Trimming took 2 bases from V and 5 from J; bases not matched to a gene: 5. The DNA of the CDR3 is TGTGCCAGCAGCCAACCTGGACAGGAAAATGAAAAACTGTTTTTT. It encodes CASSQPGQENEKLFF.

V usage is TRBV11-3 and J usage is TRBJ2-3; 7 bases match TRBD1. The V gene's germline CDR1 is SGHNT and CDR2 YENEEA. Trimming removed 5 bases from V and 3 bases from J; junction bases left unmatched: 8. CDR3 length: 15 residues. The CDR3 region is CASSPRQGRTDTQYF. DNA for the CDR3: TGTGCCAGCAGCCCGAGACAGGGTAGGACAGATACGCAGTATTTT.

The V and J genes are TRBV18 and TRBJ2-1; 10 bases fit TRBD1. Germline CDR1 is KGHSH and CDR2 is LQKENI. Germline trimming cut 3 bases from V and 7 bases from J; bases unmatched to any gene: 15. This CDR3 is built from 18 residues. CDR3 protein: CASSPLGTGDIRGNEQFF. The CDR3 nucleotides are TGTGCCAGCTCACCCCTCGGGACAGGGGACATTCGGGGGAATGAGCAGTTCTTC.

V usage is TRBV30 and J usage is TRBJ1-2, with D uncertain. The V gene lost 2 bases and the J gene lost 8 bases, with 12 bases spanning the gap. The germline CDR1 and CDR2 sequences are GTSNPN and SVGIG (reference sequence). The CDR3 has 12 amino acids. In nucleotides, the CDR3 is TGTGCCTGGAGTAGTGAGACCGGCGGCTACACCTTC. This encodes CAWSSETGGYTF.